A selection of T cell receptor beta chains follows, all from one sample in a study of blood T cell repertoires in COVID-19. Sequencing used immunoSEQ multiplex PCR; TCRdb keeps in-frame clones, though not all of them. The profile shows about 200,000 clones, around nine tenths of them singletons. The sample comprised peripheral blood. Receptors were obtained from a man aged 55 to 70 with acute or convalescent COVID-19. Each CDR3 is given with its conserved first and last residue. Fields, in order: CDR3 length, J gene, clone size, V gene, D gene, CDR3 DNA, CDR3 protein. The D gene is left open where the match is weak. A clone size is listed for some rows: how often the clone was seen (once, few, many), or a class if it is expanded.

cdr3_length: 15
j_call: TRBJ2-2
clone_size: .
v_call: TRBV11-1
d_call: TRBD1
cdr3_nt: TGTGCCAGCAGCTTACAGGGGGCCTACACCGGGGAGCTGTTTTTT
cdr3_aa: CASSLQGAYTGELFF

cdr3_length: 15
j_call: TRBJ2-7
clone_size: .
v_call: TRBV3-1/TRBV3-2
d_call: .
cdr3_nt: TGTGCCAGCAGCCCCTACCAGGGGAACTCCTACGAGCAGTACTTC
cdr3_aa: CASSPYQGNSYEQYF

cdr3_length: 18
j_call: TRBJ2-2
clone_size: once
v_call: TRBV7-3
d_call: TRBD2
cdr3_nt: TGTGCCAGCAGCTCCACACTAGCGGGGGGGCCGGGCACCGGGGAGCTGTTTTTT
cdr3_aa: CASSSTLAGGPGTGELFF

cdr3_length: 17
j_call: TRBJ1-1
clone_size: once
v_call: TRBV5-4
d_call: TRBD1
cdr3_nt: TGTGCCAGCAGACCAGGGACAGGTGAGATGAGAGGCGCTGAAGCTTTCTTT
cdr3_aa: CASRPGTGEMRGAEAFF

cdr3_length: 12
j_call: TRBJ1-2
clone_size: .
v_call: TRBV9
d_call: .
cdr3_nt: TGTGCCAGCAGCCGTCCAGGGCTTGGCTACACCTTC
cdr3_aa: CASSRPGLGYTF

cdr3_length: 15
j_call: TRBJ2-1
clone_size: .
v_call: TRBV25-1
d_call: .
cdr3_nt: TGTGCCAGCAGTGATGGAGGCAGCTCCTACAATGAGCAGTTCTTC
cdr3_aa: CASSDGGSSYNEQFF

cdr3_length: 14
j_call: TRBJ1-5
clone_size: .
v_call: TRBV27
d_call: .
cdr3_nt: TGTGCCAGCAGCGTGAGGCCGGGCAATCAGCCCCAGCATTTT
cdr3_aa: CASSVRPGNQPQHF

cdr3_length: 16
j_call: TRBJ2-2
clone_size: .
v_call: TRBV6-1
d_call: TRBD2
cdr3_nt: TGTGCCAGCAGTGTCCCTAGCGGTCGGAGCACCGGGGAGCTGTTTTTT
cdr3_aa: CASSVPSGRSTGELFF

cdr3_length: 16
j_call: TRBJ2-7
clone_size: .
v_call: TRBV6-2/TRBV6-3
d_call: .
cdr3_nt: TGTGCCAGCAGTTACTCGAGGAGGTATCGAGGCTACGAGCAGTACTTC
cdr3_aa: CASSYSRRYRGYEQYF

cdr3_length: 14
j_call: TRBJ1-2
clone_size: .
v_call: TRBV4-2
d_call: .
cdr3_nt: TGTGCCAGCAGCTATACCCAACAGGGAGAAGGCTACACCTTC
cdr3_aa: CASSYTQQGEGYTF

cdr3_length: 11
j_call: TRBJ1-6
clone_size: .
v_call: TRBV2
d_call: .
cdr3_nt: TGTGCCAACCGTACAGGAATACCCCTCCACTTT
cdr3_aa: CANRTGIPLHF

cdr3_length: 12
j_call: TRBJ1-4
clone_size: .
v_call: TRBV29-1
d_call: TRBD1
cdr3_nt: TGCAGCGCCGGACAGGGAAGCGAAAAACTGTTTTTT
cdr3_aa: CSAGQGSEKLFF

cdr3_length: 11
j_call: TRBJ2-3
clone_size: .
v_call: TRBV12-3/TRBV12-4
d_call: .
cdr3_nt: TGTGCCAGCAGTCCGTTGGATACGCAGTATTTT
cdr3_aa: CASSPLDTQYF

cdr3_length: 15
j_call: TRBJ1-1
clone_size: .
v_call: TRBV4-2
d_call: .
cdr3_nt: TGTGCCAGCAGCCACGGGGGGCTAACGAACACTGAAGCTTTCTTT
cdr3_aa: CASSHGGLTNTEAFF

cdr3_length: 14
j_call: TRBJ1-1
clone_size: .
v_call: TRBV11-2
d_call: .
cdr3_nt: TGTGCCAGCAGCTTTGGGCAGGTATGGACTGAAGCTTTCTTT
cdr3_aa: CASSFGQVWTEAFF

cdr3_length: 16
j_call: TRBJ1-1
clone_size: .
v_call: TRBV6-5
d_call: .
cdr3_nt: TGTGCCAGCAGTTACTCCTACGACAGCTTGAACACTGAAGCTTTCTTT
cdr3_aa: CASSYSYDSLNTEAFF

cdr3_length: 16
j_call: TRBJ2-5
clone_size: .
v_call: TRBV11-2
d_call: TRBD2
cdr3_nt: TGTGCCAGCAGCTTACAGAGCGGGGGGGCCGAAGAGACCCAGTACTTC
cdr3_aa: CASSLQSGGAEETQYF

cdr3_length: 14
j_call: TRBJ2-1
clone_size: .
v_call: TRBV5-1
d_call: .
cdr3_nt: TGCGCCAGCAGCTTCCGACTAGGGTACAATGAGCAGTTCTTC
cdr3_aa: CASSFRLGYNEQFF

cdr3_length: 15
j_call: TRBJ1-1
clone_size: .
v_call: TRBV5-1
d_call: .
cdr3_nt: TGCGCCAGCAGTCGCAGTCCAGTCCCGAACACTGAAGCTTTCTTT
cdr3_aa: CASSRSPVPNTEAFF

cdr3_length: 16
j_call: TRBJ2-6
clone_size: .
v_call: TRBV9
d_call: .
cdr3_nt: TGTGCCAGCAGCACCCCCGGCGGGTCTGGGGCCAACGTCCTGACTTTC
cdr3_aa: CASSTPGGSGANVLTF

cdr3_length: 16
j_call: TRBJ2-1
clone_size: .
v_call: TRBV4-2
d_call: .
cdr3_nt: TGTGCCAGCAGCCAAGTCGGGAGAAGCTCCTACAATGAGCAGTTCTTC
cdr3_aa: CASSQVGRSSYNEQFF

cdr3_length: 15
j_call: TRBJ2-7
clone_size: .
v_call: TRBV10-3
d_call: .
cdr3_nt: TGTGCCATCAGTGCCCCGGGACAGGCGGGGGACGAGCAGTACTTC
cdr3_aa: CAISAPGQAGDEQYF

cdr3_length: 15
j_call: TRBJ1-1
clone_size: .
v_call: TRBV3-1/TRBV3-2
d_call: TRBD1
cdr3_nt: TGTGCCAGCAGCCAAGGGACAGGGAGGACCCGTGAAGCTTTCTTT
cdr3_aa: CASSQGTGRTREAFF

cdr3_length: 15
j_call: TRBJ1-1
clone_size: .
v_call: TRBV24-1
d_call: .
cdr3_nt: TGTGCCACCAGTGCGCAGGGGTTGGGGAACACTGAAGCTTTCTTT
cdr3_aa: CATSAQGLGNTEAFF

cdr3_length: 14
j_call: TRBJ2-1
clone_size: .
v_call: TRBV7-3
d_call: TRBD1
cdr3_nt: TGTGCCAGCAGCTTAAGGGGACAGGGCTATGAGCAGTTCTTC
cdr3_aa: CASSLRGQGYEQFF

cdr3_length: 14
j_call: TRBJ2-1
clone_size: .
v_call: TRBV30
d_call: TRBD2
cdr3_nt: TGTGCCTGGAGTATCCCGGCGACTAGCGGGGGTCAGTTCTTC
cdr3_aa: CAWSIPATSGGQFF

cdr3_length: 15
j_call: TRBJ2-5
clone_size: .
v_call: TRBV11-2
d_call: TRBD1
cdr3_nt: TGTGCCAGCAGCTCACCCGGGACAGGGTTCGAGACCCAGTACTTC
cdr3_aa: CASSSPGTGFETQYF

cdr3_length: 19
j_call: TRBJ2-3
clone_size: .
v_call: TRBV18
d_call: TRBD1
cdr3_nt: TGTGCCAGCTCACCATTGGCGCAGGGGGCGGATTCTAGCACAGATACGCAGTATTTT
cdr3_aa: CASSPLAQGADSSTDTQYF

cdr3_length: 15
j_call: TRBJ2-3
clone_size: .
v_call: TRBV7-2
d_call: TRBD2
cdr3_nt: TGTGCCAGCAGCTTAGGGCCAGGGAGGGCAGATACGCAGTATTTT
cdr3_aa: CASSLGPGRADTQYF

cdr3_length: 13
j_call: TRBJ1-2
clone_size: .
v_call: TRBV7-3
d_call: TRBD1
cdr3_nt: TGTGCCAGCAGCCCAGGGACACAGGGGGGCTACACCTTC
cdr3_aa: CASSPGTQGGYTF

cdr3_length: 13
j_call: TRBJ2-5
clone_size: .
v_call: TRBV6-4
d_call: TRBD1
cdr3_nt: TGTGCCAGCAGTGCAGACAGGGGGGAGACCCAGTACTTC
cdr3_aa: CASSADRGETQYF

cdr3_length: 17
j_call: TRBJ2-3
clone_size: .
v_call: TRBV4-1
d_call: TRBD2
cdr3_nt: TGCGCCAGCAGCCAAGCGGGGTCGGGACTAGTGCCAGATACGCAGTATTTT
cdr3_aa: CASSQAGSGLVPDTQYF

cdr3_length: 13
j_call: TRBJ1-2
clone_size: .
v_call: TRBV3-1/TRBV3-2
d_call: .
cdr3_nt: TGTGCCAGCAGCCGTCTAGCTAACTATGGCTACACCTTC
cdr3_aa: CASSRLANYGYTF

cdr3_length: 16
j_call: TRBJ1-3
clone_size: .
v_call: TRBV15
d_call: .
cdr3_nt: TGTGCCACCAGCAGATATAAAACAGGGTCTGGAAACACCATATATTTT
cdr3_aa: CATSRYKTGSGNTIYF

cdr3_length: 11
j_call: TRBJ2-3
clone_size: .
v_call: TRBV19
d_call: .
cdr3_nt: TGTGCCAGTAGTATCGGAGATACGCAGTATTTT
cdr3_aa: CASSIGDTQYF

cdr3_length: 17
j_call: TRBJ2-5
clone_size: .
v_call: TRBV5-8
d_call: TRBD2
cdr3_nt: TGTGCCAGCAGCTCCGGACTAGCGGGGGGCACCCTCTCGACCCAGTACTTC
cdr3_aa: CASSSGLAGGTLSTQYF

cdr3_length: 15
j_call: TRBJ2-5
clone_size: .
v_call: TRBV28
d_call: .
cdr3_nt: TGTGCCAGCACCGGACCGGGACTCATCCAAGAGACCCAGTACTTC
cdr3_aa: CASTGPGLIQETQYF

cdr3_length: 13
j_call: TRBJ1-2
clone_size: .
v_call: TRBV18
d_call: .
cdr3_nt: TGTGCCAGCTCACCACTAGACGGGAATGGCTACACCTTC
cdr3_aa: CASSPLDGNGYTF

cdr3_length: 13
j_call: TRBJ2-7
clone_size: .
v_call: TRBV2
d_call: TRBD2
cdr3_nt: TGTGCCAGCAGTGGACCCCGGGGGGGTGAGCAGTACTTC
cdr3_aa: CASSGPRGGEQYF

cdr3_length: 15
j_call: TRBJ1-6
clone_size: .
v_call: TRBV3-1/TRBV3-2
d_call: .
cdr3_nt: TGTGCCAGCAGCCGTAAGGCAGGGGTAAATTCACCCCTCCACTTT
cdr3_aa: CASSRKAGVNSPLHF

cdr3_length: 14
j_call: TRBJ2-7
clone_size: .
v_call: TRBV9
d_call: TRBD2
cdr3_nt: TGTGCCAGCAGCGCTAGCGGGGCAAGCAGCGAGCAGTACTTC
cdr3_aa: CASSASGASSEQYF

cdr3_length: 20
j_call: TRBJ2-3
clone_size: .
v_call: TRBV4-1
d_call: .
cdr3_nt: TGCGCCAGCAGATATCAGTTGGCTAGCGCCGGGACCCTCGGCACAGATACGCAGTATTTT
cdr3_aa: CASRYQLASAGTLGTDTQYF

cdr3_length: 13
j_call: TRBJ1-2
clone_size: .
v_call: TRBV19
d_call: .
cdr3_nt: TGTGCCAGTAGTAAACAGGGATCCTATGGCTACACCTTC
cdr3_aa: CASSKQGSYGYTF

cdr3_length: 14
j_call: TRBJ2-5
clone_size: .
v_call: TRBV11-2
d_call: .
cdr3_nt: TGTGCCAGCAGCTTAGGACTCGACCGAGAGACCCAGTACTTC
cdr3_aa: CASSLGLDRETQYF

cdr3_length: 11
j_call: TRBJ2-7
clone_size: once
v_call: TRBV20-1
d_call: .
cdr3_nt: TGCAGTGCTAGGTACAGGGACGAGCAGTACTTC
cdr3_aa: CSARYRDEQYF

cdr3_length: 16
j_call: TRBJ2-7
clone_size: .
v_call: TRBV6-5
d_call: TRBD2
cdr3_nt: TGTGCCAGCAGTTACCCCTCTAGCGGGGGGGCCTACGAGCAGTACTTC
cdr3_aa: CASSYPSSGGAYEQYF

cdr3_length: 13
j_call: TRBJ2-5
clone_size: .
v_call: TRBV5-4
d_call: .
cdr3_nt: TGTGCCAGCAGCCTTGGGGGGCAAGAGACCCAGTACTTC
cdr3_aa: CASSLGGQETQYF

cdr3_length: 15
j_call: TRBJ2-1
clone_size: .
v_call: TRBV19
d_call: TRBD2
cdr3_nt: TGTGCCAGTAGTATTCTTCAAGGACTAGCGGGGGAGCAGTTCTTC
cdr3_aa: CASSILQGLAGEQFF

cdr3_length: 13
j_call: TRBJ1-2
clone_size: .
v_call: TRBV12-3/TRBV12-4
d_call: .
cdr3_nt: TGTGCCAGCACCCGGACAGAGTTATATGGCTACACCTTC
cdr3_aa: CASTRTELYGYTF

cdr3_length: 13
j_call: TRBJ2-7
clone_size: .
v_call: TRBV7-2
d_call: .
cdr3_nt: TGTGCCAGCAGCTTGGCCGGGACCTACGAGCAGTACTTC
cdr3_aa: CASSLAGTYEQYF

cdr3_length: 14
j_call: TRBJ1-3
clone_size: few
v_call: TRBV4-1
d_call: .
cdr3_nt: TGCGCCAGCAGCGGGGGGGTCTCTGGAAACACCATATATTTT
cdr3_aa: CASSGGVSGNTIYF

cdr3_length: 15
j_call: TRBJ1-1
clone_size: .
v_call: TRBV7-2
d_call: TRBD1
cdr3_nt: TGTGCCAGCAGCCCTGAGCGGACAGGGGGCAGTGTAGCTTTCTTT
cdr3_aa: CASSPERTGGSVAFF

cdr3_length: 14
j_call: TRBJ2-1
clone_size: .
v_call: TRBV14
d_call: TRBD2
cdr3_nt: TGTGCCAGCAGCCAAGAACTAGCGGGGGGTGAGCAGTTCTTC
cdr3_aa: CASSQELAGGEQFF

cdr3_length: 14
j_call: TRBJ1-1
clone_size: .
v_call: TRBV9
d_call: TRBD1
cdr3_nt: TGTGCCAGCACCCCCCAGGGGGCGAACACTGAAGCTTTCTTT
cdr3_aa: CASTPQGANTEAFF